What follows describes a single TCR beta chain. The source of the sample is a study of technical replicates of blood from a handful of donors. The V and J ends lost 10 bases and 2 bases respectively, with 12 bases between them. The V gene's germline CDR1 is SNHLY and CDR2 FYNNEI. There are 12 residues in the CDR3. Generated by immunoSEQ multiplex PCR, the TCRdb table keeps only in-frame clones and is missing some. The sample includes 90,000 to 100,000 clones, 90% to 96% of them seen just once. This sequence originates from a human donor in good health. Input material: T cells isolated from PBMCs. The rearrangement uses TRBV2 and TRBJ2-7; TRBD2 is a possible D gene (7 bases). The CDR3: CAMGGPTYEQYF. The CDR3 nucleotides are TGTGCCATGGGGGGGCCGACCTACGAGCAGTACTTC.